The sequence of this TCR beta chain was determined in a study of control samples from healthy donors and cancer patients. A note on this clone: An end of the junction does not agree with germline; a read error may underlie this.

The germline gives CDR1 DFQATT, CDR2 SNEGSKA (reference sequence). This CDR3 is 10 amino acids long. Assay: immunoSEQ multiplex PCR; the TCRdb copy retains only in-frame clones and omits some. The sample includes 200,000 or so clones, over 80% seen only once; the top ten take 1.5% to 2%. The specimen was blood. The chain combines TRBV20-1 with TRBJ1-4, with 10 nucleotides matching TRBD1. This receptor was obtained from a man aged 25 to 40 in good health. DNA for the CDR3: TGCAGTGCTATCTACGGGACAGGGGTTTTT. Translating gives CSAIYGTGVF.